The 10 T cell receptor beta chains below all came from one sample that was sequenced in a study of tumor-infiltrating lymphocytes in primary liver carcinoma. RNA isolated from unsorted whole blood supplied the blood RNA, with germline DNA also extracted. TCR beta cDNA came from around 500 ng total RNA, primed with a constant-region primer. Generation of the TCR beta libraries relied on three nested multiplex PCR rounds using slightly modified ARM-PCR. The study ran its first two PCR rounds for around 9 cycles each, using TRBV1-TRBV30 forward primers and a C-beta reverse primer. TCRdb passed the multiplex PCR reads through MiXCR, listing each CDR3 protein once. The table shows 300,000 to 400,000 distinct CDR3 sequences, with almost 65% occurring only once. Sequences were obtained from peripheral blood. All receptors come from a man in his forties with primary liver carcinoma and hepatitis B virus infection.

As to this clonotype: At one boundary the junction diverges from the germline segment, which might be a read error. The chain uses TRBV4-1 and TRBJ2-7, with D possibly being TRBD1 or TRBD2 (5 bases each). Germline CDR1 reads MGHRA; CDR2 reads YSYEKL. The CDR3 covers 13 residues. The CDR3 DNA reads TGCGCCAGGAGCCATGGGGGAGAGTACGAGCAGTACTTC. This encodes CARSHGGEYEQYF.

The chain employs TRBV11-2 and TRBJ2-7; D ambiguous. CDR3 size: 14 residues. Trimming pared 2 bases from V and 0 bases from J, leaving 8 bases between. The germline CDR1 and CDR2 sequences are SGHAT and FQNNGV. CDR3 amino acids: CASSLQGDSYEQYF. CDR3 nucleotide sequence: TGTGCCAGCAGCTTACAAGGAGACTCCTACGAGCAGTACTTC.

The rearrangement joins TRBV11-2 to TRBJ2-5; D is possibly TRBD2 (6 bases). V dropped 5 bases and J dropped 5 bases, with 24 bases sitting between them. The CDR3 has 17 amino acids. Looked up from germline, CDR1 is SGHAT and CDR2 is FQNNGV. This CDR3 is CASSPVSGAGDGETQYF. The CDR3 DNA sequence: TGTGCCAGCAGCCCCGTTTCGGGAGCGGGTGACGGTGAGACCCAGTACTTC.

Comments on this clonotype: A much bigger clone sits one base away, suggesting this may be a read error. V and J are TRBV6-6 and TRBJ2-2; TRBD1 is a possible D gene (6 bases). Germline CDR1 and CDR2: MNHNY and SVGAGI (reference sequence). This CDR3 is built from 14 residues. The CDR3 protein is CASVAQGGTGELSF. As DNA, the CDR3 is TGTGCCAGCGTGGCACAGGGTGGCACCGGGGAGCTGTCTTTT.

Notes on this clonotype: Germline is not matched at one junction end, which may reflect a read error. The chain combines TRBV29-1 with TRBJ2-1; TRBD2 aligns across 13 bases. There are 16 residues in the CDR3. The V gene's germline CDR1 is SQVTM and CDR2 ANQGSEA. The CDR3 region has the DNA TGCAGTGTTGAAGACATGGGGACTAGCGGGGACAATGAGCAGTTCTTC. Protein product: CSVEDMGTSGDNEQFF.

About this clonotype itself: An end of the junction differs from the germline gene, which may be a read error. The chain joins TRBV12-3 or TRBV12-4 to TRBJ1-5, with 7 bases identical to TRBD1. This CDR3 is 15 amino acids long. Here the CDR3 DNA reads TGTGTCAGCAAGCCCACAGGGGCGGTTAATCAACCCCAGCATTTT. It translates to CVSKPTGAVNQPQHF.

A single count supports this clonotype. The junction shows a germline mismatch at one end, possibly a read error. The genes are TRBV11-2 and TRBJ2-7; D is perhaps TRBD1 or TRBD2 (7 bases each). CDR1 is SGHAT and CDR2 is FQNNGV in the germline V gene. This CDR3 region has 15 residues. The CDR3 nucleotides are TGTGCCAACAGCTTACAGCGGGACAGTACCTACGAGCAGTACTTC. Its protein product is CANSLQRDSTYEQYF.

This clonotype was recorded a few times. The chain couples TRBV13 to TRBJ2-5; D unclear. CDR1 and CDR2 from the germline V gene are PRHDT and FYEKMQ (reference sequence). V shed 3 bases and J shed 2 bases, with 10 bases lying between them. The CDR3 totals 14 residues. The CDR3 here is CASSFPGRQETQYF. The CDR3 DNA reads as TGTGCCAGCAGCTTTCCAGGCCGGCAAGAGACCCAGTACTTC. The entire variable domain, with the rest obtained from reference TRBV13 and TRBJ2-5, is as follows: AAGVIQSPRHLIKEKRETATLKCYPIPRHDTVYWYQQGPGQDPQFLISFYEKMQSDKGSIPDRFSAQQFSDYHSELNMSSLELGDSALYFCASSFPGRQETQYFGPGTRLLVL.

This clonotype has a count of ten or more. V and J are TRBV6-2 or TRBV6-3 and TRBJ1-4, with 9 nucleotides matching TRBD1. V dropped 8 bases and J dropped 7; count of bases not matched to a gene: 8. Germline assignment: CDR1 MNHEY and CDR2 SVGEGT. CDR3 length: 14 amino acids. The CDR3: CASSSGTGSEKLFF. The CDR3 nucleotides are TGTGCCAGCTCGAGCGGGACAGGGTCTGAAAAACTGTTTTTT.

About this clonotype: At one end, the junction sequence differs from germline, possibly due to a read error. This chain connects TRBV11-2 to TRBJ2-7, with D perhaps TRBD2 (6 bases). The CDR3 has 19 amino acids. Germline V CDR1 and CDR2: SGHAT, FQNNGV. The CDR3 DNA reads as TGTGCCACCAGCCCCACTAGCAGGATTCGCGCGACCGTAACTTACGAGCAGTACTTC. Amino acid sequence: CATSPTSRIRATVTYEQYF.